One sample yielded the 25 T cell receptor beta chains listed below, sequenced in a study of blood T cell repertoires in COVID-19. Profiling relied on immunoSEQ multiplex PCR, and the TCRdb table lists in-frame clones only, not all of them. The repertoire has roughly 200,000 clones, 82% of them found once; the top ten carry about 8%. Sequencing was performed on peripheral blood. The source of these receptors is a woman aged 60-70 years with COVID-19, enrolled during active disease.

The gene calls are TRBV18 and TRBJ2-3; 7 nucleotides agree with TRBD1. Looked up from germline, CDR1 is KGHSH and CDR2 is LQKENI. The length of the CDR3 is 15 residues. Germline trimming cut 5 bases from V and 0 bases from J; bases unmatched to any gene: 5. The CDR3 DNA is TGTGCCAGCTCATATTACAGGGGAAGCACAGATACGCAGTATTTT. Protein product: CASSYYRGSTDTQYF.

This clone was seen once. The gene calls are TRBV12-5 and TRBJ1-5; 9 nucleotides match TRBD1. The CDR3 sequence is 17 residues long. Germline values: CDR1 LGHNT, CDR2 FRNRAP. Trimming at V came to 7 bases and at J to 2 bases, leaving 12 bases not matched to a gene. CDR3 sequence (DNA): TGTGCTAGTGTCATACAAAACCGGGACAGGGGCAATCAGCCCCAGCATTTT. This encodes CASVIQNRDRGNQPQHF.

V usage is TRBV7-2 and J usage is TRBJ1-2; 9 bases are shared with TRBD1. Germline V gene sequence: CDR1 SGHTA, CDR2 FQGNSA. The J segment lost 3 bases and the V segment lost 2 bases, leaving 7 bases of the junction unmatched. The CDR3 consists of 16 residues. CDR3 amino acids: CASSLRTGAQHYGYTF. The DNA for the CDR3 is TGTGCCAGCAGCTTAAGGACAGGGGCGCAGCACTATGGCTACACCTTC.

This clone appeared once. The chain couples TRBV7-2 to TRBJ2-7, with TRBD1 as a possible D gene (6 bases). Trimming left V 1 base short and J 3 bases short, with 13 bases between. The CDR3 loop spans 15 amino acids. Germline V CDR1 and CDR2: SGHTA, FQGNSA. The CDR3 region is CASSLVGGLGYEQYF. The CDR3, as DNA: TGTGCCAGCAGCTTAGTAGGGGGATTAGGCTACGAGCAGTACTTC.

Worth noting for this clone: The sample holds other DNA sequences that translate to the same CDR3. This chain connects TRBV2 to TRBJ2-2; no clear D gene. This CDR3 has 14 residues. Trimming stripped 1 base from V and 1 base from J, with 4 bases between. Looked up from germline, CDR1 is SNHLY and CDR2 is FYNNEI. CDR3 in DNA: TGTGCCAGCAGTGAAGTCAGGAACACCGGGGAGCTGTTTTTT. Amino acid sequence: CASSEVRNTGELFF.

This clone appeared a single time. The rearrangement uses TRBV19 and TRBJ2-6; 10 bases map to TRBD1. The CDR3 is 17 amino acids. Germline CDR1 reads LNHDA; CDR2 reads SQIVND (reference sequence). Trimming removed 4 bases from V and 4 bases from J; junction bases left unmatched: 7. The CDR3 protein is CASSTTGGSGGANVLTF. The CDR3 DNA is TGTGCCAGTAGTACGACAGGGGGCTCGGGAGGGGCCAACGTCCTGACTTTC.

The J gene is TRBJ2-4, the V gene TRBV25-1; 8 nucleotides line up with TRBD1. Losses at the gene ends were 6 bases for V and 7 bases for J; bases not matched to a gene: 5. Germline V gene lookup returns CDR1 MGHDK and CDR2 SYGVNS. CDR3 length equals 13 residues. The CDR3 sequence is CASSLTGVNIQYF. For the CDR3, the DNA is TGTGCCAGCAGCCTGACAGGGGTGAACATTCAGTACTTC.

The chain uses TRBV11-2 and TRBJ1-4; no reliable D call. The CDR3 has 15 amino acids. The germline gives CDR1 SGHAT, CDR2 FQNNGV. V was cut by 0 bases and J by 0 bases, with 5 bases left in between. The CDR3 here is CASSLEAATNEKLFF. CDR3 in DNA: TGTGCCAGCAGCTTAGAGGCTGCAACTAATGAAAAACTGTTTTTT.

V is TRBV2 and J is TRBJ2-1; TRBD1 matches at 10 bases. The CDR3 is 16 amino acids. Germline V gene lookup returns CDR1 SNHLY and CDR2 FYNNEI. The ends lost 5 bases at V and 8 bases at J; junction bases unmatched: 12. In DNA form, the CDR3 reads TGTGCCAGCAGTTTCTCCCCGGACAGGGGGGTTCATGAGCAGTTCTTC. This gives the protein CASSFSPDRGVHEQFF.

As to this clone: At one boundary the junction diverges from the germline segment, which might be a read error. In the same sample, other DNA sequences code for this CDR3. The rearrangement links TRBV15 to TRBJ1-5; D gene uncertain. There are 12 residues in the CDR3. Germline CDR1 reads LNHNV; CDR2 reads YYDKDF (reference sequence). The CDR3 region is CATSRVNQPQHF. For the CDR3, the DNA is TGCGCCACCAGCAGAGTAAATCAGCCCCAGCATTTT.

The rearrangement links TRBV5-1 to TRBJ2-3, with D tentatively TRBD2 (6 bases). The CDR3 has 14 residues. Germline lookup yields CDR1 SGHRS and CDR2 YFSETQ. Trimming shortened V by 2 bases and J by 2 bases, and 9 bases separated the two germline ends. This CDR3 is CASSFSGDTDTQYF. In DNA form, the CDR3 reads TGCGCCAGCAGCTTTTCGGGGGACACAGATACGCAGTATTTT.

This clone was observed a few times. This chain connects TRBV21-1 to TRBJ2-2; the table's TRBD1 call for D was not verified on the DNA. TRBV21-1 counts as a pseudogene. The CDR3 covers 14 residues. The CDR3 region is CPQQGGENTGELFF. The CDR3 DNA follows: TGTCCTCAGCAGGGGGGCGAGAACACCGGGGAGCTGTTTTTT.

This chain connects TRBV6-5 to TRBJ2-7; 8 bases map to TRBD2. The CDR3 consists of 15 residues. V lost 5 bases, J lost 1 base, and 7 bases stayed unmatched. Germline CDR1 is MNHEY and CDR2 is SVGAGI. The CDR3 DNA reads TGTGCCAGCAGTACCCGGGGGGGACGTTCCTACGAGCAGTACGTC. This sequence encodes CASSTRGGRSYEQYV.

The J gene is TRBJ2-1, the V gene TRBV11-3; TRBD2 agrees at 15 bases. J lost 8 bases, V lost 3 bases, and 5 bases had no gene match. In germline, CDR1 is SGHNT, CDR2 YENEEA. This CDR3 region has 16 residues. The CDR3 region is CASSFGLAGGHDEQFF. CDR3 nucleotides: TGTGCCAGCAGCTTCGGACTAGCGGGGGGGCATGATGAGCAGTTCTTC.

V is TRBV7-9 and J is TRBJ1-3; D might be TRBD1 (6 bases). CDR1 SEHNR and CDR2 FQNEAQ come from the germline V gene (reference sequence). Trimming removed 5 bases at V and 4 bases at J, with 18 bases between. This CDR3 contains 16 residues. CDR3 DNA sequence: TGTGCCAGCAGCCCACAGGGTACGGTCAACGGAAACACCATATATTTT. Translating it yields CASSPQGTVNGNTIYF.

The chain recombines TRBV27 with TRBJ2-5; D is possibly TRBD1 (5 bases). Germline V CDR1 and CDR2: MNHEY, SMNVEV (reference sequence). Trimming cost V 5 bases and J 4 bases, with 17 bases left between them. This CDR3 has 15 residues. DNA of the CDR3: TGTGCCAGCAGTCTACGGACACAAACGGGAGAGACCCAGTACTTC. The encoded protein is CASSLRTQTGETQYF.

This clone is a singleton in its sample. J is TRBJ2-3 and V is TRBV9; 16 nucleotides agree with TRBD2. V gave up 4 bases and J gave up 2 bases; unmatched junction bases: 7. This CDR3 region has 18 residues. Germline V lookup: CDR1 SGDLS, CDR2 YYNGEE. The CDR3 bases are TGTGCCAGCAGCCCCCTGGGACTAGCGGGGGGGGACACAGATACGCAGTATTTT. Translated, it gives CASSPLGLAGGDTDTQYF.

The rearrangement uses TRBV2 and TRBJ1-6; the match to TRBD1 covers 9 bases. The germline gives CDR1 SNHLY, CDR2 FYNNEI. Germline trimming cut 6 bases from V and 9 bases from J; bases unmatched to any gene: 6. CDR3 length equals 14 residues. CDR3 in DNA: TGTGCCAGCAGACCGGGACAGGGTGGTTCACCCCTCCACTTT. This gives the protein CASRPGQGGSPLHF.

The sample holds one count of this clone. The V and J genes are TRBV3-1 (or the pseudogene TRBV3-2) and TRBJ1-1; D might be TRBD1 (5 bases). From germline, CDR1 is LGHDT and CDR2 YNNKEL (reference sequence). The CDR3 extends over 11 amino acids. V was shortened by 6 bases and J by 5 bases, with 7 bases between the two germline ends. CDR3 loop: CASSRQTEAFF. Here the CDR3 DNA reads TGTGCCAGCAGTCGACAGACTGAAGCTTTCTTT.

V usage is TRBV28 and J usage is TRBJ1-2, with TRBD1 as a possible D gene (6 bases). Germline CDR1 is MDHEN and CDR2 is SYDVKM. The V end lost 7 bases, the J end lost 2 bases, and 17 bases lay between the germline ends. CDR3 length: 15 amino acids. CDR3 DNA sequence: TGTGCCAGCACCGTCGGGGGGGCTGGAAACTATGGCTACACCTTC. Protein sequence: CASTVGGAGNYGYTF.

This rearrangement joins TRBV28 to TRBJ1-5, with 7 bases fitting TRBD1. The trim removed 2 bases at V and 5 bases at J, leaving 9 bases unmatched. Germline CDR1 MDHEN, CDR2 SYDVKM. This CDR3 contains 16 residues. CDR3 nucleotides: TGTGCCAGCAGTTTAGATCCCAGGACAGGTGATCAGCCCCAGCATTTT. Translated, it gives CASSLDPRTGDQPQHF.

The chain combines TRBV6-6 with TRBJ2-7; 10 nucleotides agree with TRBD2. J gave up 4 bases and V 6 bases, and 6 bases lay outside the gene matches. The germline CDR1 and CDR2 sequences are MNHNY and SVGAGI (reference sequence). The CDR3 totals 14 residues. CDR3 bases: TGTGCCAGCAGCACCAAGCGGGGGGGGTACGAGCAGTACGTC. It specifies CASSTKRGGYEQYV.

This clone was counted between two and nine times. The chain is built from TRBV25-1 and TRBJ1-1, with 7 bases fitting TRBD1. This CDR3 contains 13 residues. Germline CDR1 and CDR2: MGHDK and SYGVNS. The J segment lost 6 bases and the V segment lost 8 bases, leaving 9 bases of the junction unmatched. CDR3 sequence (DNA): TGTGCCAGCCGGACAGGCTCTGCCGCTGAAGCTTTCTTT. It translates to CASRTGSAAEAFF.

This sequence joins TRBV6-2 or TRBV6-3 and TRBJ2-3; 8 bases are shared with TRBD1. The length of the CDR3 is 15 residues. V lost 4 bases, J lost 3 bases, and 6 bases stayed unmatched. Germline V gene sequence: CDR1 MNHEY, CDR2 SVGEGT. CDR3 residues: CASSLLRTGTDTQYF. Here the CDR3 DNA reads TGTGCCAGCAGTTTGCTGCGGACAGGGACAGATACGCAGTATTTT.

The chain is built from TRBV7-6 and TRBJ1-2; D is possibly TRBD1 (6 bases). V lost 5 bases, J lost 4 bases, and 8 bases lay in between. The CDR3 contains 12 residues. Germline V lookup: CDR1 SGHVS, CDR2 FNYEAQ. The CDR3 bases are TGTGCCAGCAGCCCGGACAGCTATGGCTACACCTTC. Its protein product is CASSPDSYGYTF. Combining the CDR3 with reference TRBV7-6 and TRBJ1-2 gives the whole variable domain GAGVSQSPRYKVTKRGQDVALRCDPISGHVSLYWYRQALGQGPEFLTYFNYEAQQDKSGLPNDRFSAERPEGSISTLTIQRTEQRDSAMYRCASSPDSYGYTFGSGTRLTVV.